This T cell receptor beta chain was obtained from a study of TIL therapy for anti-PD-1-resistant metastatic lung cancer. Whole-study context: Tumors had a median PD-L1 proportion score of approximately 6.4%. Tumors carried a median about 1.5 non-synonymous mutations per megabase.

V lost 3 bases, J lost 3 bases, and 11 bases lay in between. CDR1 and CDR2 (germline): MDHEN, SYDVKM. This CDR3 spans 15 amino acids. This sample's time point: pre-treatment sample, taken before nivolumab and TIL therapy. This was the immunoSEQ v3 assay. The method was immunoSEQ multiplex PCR; TCRdb's version includes in-frame clones alone and lacks a portion of them. In the table there are some 18,000 clones, about four fifths of which are singletons. This rearrangement joins TRBV28 to TRBJ1-4; D remains unclear. The clonotype was recovered from a person between 25 and 80 years old with non-small cell lung cancer. The sequencing here drew on blood, taken at baseline. CDR3 DNA sequence: TGTGCCAGCAGTTTTAGTCAGGCACCTAATGAAAAACTGTTTTTT. It translates to CASSFSQAPNEKLFF.